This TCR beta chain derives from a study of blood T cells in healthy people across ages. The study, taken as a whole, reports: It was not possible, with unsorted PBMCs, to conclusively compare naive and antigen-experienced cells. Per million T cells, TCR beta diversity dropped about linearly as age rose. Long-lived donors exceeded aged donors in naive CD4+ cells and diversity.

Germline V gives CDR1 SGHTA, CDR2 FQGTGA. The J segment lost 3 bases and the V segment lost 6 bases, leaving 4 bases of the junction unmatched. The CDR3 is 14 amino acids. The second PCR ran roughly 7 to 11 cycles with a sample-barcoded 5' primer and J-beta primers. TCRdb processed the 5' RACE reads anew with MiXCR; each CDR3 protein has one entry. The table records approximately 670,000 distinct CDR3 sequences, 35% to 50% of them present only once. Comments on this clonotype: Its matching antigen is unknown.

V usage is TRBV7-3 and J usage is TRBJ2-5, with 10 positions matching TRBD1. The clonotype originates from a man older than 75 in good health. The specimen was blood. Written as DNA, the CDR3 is TGTGCCAGCAGTGTAGGGACAGGGGAAGAGACCCAGTACTTC. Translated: CASSVGTGEETQYF.